The present entry profiles one T cell receptor (beta chain) with its context. This specimen belongs to a study of blood T cell repertoires in COVID-19. This CDR3 has 15 amino acids. After removal of 0 bases from V and 5 bases from J, the junction contained 4 bases not matched to a gene. Germline lookup yields CDR1 LGHDT and CDR2 YNNKEL (reference sequence). Original methodology: Reference gene primer amplification yielded estimated nucleated cell counts. The data were produced by immunoSEQ multiplex PCR, yet TCRdb's version contains in-frame clones alone and is incomplete. V and J calls and clone size are as listed in that table; D and trimming were resolved from the DNA. The sample yields about 89,000 clones, roughly 70% seen once.

Sequenced sample: peripheral blood. The sequence was collected from a woman of 80 years or more with acute or convalescent COVID-19. This chain uses TRBV3-1 (or the pseudogene TRBV3-2) with TRBJ1-2; 9 bases match TRBD1. This chain's CDR3 is CASSQDLGTGYGYTF. As DNA, the CDR3 is TGTGCCAGCAGCCAAGATCTAGGGACAGGGTATGGCTACACCTTC.